The clone carrying this T cell receptor beta chain was found a few times. The antigen is not known. The data originate from a study of cytomegalovirus exposure and HLA in healthy donors. The PCR was carried out with 60 Vbeta primers and 13 Jbeta primers. Sequencing was performed with immunoSEQ multiplex PCR; in TCRdb, only in-frame clones are kept and a portion is missing. Among roughly 160,000 clones listed, 80% were seen once. Losses at the gene ends were 5 bases for V and 6 bases for J; bases not matched to a gene: 4. The CDR3 runs 13 residues. Germline loops: CDR1 SEHNR, CDR2 FQNEAQ (reference sequence). Overall study findings and caveats: Immune exposure information comprised only CMV serostatus. A missense DCLRE1C variant was associated with V- and J-gene trimming of TCR beta chains in a later analysis, and an independent cohort replicated the association.

The sample comprised PBMCs. This receptor was obtained from a male donor in good health and CMV-seronegative. This sequence joins TRBV7-9 and TRBJ1-2; the match to TRBD1 covers 9 bases. This CDR3 is CASSPRTGDGYTF. The CDR3, as DNA: TGTGCCAGCAGCCCGCGGACAGGGGATGGCTACACCTTC.